Described below is a single T cell receptor (beta chain) sequence and its context. What antigen it recognizes has not been identified. The input lacks base qualities; no much larger clone sits a single base away. TCRbeta CDR3 regions were amplified from genomic DNA by means of the immunoSEQ Assay, a bias-controlled multiplex PCR. Processing in the source paper ran as follows. The number of nucleated cells in each sample was estimated from the amplification of reference gene primers within the assay. To quantify the absolute abundance of each unique TCRbeta CDR3 rearrangement, sequence reads were collapsed and filtered. Productive Simpson clonality was computed per sample as the square root of Simpson's diversity index over productive rearrangements. Held by TCRdb, this immuneACCESS table contains in-frame sequences only and omits some clones. Under half of the omission traces to an unresolved V gene where checked; the cause of the rest is unknown. The V and J calls and clone size were taken over from that table, and D and trimming were inferred from the DNA. The table for this sample lists 190,000 or so clones; roughly 89% of them were counted only once. About 0.96% of the sample is held by the ten biggest clonotypes.

The data belong to a study of blood T cell repertoires in COVID-19 (dated by TCRdb to between 2020 and 2021). Context from the whole study: The collaborator samples originated in the United States, Italy and Spain and spanned the acute and convalescent phases of COVID-19. A freely available public database, intended as a resource for researchers studying the immune response to SARS-CoV-2, is where the repertoires were released. Samples came from the ongoing ImmuneRACE study (first 160 participants) plus 1,254 subjects from 6 global collaborators. HLA class I and class II types, where available, came from metadata supplied by the sample provider rather than from assay-based typing. The material from the prospective study consisted of cDNA or gDNA derived from T cells, B-cell-depleted T cells, or PBMCs. Sample metadata almost always included a de-identified subject ID, COVID-19 status, age in years and sex. The dataset comprised deeply sampled blood TCRbeta repertoires from subjects exposed to, actively infected with, or recovered from COVID-19.

The CDR3 has 18 amino acids, counting the end cysteine and phenylalanine. Only the CDR3 DNA is retained, 54 bases long and in frame from the first base. From V the trimming removes 6 bases and from J it removes 2 bases, while the gene matches leave 8 bases of the junction unaccounted for. Reading the germline V gene (reference sequence) gives CDR1 LNHDA and CDR2 SQIVND. What the authors observed across the whole study: How much clinical and demographic metadata was included differed by source and by participant, and the metadata was provided uncurated.

Another Seattle source contributed samples from volunteer blood donors who had recovered from COVID-19. Collaborating institutions collected whole blood in K2EDTA tubes following their own protocols. For TCRbeta analysis, collaborator samples were shipped as frozen whole blood, as isolated PBMCs, or as DNA extracted from either sample type. The V and J genes are TRBV19 and TRBJ2-1, with 15 junctional bases fitting TRBD2. The sequence came from a woman aged 18-30 years who had recovered from COVID-19. Sequences were obtained from peripheral blood. Here the CDR3 is given as CASSLGLAGGGAYNEQFF. The nucleotide sequence is given as TGTGCCAGTAGCTTGGGACTAGCGGGGGGTGGGGCCTACAATGAGCAGTTCTTC. With the rest looked up from the reference TRBV19 and TRBJ2-1 genes rather than sequenced, the full variable domain is DGGITQSPKYLFRKEGQNVTLSCEQNLNHDAMYWYRQDPGQGLRLIYYSQIVNDFQKGDIAEGYSVSREKKESFPLTVTSAQKNPTAFYLCASSLGLAGGGAYNEQFFGPGTRLTVL.